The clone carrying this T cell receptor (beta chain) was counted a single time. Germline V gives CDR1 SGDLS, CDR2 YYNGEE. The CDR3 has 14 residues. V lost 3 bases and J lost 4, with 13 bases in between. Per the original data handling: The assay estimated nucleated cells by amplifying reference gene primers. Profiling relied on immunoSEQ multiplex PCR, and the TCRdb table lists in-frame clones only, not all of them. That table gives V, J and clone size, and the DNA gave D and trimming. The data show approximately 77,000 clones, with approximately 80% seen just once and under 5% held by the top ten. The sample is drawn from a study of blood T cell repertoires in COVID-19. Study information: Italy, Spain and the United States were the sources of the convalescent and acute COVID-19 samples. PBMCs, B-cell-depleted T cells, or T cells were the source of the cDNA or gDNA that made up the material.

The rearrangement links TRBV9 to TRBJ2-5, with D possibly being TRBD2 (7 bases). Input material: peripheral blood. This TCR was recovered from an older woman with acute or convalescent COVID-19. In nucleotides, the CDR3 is TGTGCCAGCAGCGCCTGGGGAGGGGGAGAGACCCAGTACTTC. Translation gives CASSAWGGGETQYF.